The rows below give T cell receptor beta chains drawn from one sample of a study of identifying expanded T cells in peripheral blood. Method: immunoSEQ multiplex PCR; TCRdb's copy keeps in-frame clones and lacks some. The repertoire holds over 90,000 clones, with around 88% as singletons. Material for sequencing was blood. The receptors were gathered from a person between 18 and 75 years old in good health. Each CDR3 is given with its conserved first and last residue. Each record gives: clone size, D gene, V gene, J gene, CDR3 DNA, CDR3 protein. A D gene is named only where the DNA matches it firmly. A row's size may be missing; if present it is once, few, many or a size class.

>NA|TRBD2|TRBV5-4|TRBJ2-5
TGTGCCAGCAGCCTCGGGGGGGCTAGCGAAGAGACCCAGTACTTC
CASSLGGASEETQYF
>NA|NA|TRBV27|TRBJ2-7
TGTGCCAGCAGTTTACAAGTGAACTACGAGCAGTACTTC
CASSLQVNYEQYF
>NA|NA|TRBV29-1|TRBJ1-4
TGCAGCGTTGAGGTGGACACTGAAAAACTGTTTTTT
CSVEVDTEKLFF
>few|NA|TRBV9|TRBJ2-5
TGTGCCAGCAGCGGCCGGACAGAAGAGACCCAGTACTTC
CASSGRTEETQYF
>few|TRBD1|TRBV4-3|TRBJ2-1
TGCGCCAGCAGTCGACAGGGACAGGGGGTGGTAAATGAGCAGTTCTTC
CASSRQGQGVVNEQFF
>NA|NA|TRBV6-5|TRBJ1-2
TGTGCCAGCAGTTACTTACCCCGCGGCTATGGCTACACCTTC
CASSYLPRGYGYTF
>NA|TRBD1|TRBV29-1|TRBJ2-7
TGCAGCGGGGGGGACAGGGGCTACGAGCAGTACTTC
CSGGDRGYEQYF
>NA|TRBD1|TRBV6-1|TRBJ1-1
TGTGCCAGCAGTCCCACAGGGGGCGGTGGCACTGAAGCTTTCTTT
CASSPTGGGGTEAFF
>NA|NA|TRBV4-2|TRBJ2-7
TGTGCCAGCAGCCAGACATACGAGCAGTACTTC
CASSQTYEQYF
>NA|NA|TRBV2|TRBJ2-2
TGTGCCAGTCAAAAGGGCGAGGGCACCGGGGAGCTGTTTTTT
CASQKGEGTGELFF
>NA|TRBD1|TRBV27|TRBJ2-7
TGTGCCAGCAGCCAATCAGGGGGCTACGAGCAGTACTTC
CASSQSGGYEQYF
>NA|NA|TRBV18|TRBJ2-4
TGTGCCAGCTCACCACCGGAGTTCGCCAAAAACATTCAGTACTTC
CASSPPEFAKNIQYF
>NA|NA|TRBV7-2|TRBJ1-1
TGTGCCAGCAGCCCCGGGGAGTCCATGAACACTGAAGCTTTCTTT
CASSPGESMNTEAFF
>NA|TRBD2|TRBV5-5|TRBJ2-7
TGTGCCAGCAGCTTGGCCGGAGCGGGACTAGCGCACCACGAGCAGTACTTC
CASSLAGAGLAHHEQYF
>NA|TRBD1|TRBV19|TRBJ2-3
TGTGCCAGTAGTATCCAGACAGGGTGGACAGATACGCAGTATTTT
CASSIQTGWTDTQYF
>NA|TRBD1|TRBV28|TRBJ2-7
TGTGCCAGCAGTACCGGACAGGGGAGGGACGAGCAGTACTTC
CASSTGQGRDEQYF
>NA|NA|TRBV5-1|TRBJ2-7
TGCGCCAGCAGCTTGAGCTGGGGGCGCTCCTACGAGCAGTACTTC
CASSLSWGRSYEQYF
>once|TRBD1|TRBV5-4|TRBJ1-4
TGTGCCAGCAGCCCTAGCATGGGGACAGATGAAAAACTGTTTTTT
CASSPSMGTDEKLFF
>NA|NA|TRBV5-6|TRBJ2-5
TGTGCCAGCAGCTCTCCGGGGGTCCGCGAGACCCAGTACTTC
CASSSPGVRETQYF
>NA|NA|TRBV6-1|TRBJ1-1
TGTGCCACCAGAACAGGGATCCGATCAGAAGCTTTCTTT
CATRTGIRSEAFF
>NA|NA|TRBV7-2|TRBJ1-3
TGTGCCAGCAGCTTATCACCGCGCTCTGGAAACACCATATATTTT
CASSLSPRSGNTIYF
>NA|NA|TRBV7-2|TRBJ2-5
TGTGCCAGCAGCTCAGGGTTACAAGAGACCCAGTACTTC
CASSSGLQETQYF
>NA|TRBD2|TRBV10-1|TRBJ2-1
TGCGCCAGCAGTCTAGCGGGCAACTACAATGAGCAGTTCTTC
CASSLAGNYNEQFF
>NA|NA|TRBV4-2|TRBJ1-1
TGTGCCAGCAGCCCCTGGGGCAGGGGCGTGGACACTGAAGCTTTCTTT
CASSPWGRGVDTEAFF
>NA|NA|TRBV7-9|TRBJ1-4
TGTGCCAGCCGTCCGGGGGAACGAGAAAAACTGTTTTTT
CASRPGEREKLFF
>NA|NA|TRBV6-1|TRBJ1-4
TGTGCCAGCAGTGGGGGCGCGGCCCACGAAAAACTGTTTTTT
CASSGGAAHEKLFF
>NA|TRBD1|TRBV19|TRBJ1-5
TGTGCCAGTAGGGCTACAGGGGATGGCTCAAGGAAGCCCCAGCATTTT
CASRATGDGSRKPQHF
>NA|TRBD1|TRBV5-5|TRBJ1-2
TGTGCCAGCAGCTTGTCACAGGGGAACTATGGCTACACCTTC
CASSLSQGNYGYTF
>NA|NA|TRBV28|TRBJ2-2
TGTGCCAGCACTACCACCCGGGGGTGGACGAACGGGGAGCTGTTTTTT
CASTTTRGWTNGELFF
>NA|NA|TRBV6-1|TRBJ1-1
TGTGCCAGCAGTGAATCTCGGGGGATTGCTTTCTTT
CASSESRGIAFF
>NA|NA|TRBV7-3|TRBJ1-2
TGTGCCAGCAGCTTAAGTTGGGGGACCTATGGCTACACCTTC
CASSLSWGTYGYTF
>NA|NA|TRBV7-9|TRBJ1-5
TGTGCCAGCAGCTTTGGGCTCCTACCCCAGCATTTT
CASSFGLLPQHF
>NA|TRBD2|TRBV11-2|TRBJ2-1
TGTGCCAGCAGCATAAAGATAGGACTAGCGGGGAGCTCCTACAATGAGCAGTTCTTC
CASSIKIGLAGSSYNEQFF
>NA|TRBD2|TRBV4-1|TRBJ2-2
TGCGCCAGCAGCCCCGGGGGTAGCGGGGGATTGAACACCGGGGAGCTGTTTTTT
CASSPGGSGGLNTGELFF
>NA|NA|TRBV29-1|TRBJ1-2
TGCAGCACTCGGACTAGAGGTGTATATGGCTACACCTTC
CSTRTRGVYGYTF
>once|NA|TRBV6-5|TRBJ2-7
TGTGCCAGCAGTTACGACTCATCTCACTCCTACGAGCAGTACTTC
CASSYDSSHSYEQYF
>NA|NA|TRBV9|TRBJ2-3
TGTGCCAGCAGCGTGAGTCCAGATACGCAGTATTTT
CASSVSPDTQYF
>once|TRBD2|TRBV15|TRBJ2-7
TGTGCCACCAGCCGGACTAGCGGGGGGACTACCTACGAGCAGTACTTC
CATSRTSGGTTYEQYF
>once|TRBD2|TRBV9|TRBJ2-7
TGTGCCAGCAGCGTAGACGGGAGGCCCAATTACGAGCAGTACTTC
CASSVDGRPNYEQYF
>NA|NA|TRBV9|TRBJ2-3
TGTGCCAGCAGCGTAGGGACGGGGGTTAGCACAGATACGCAGTATTTT
CASSVGTGVSTDTQYF
>NA|NA|TRBV7-9|TRBJ1-1
TGTGCCAGCAGCCTTAGGCTGGCTGACACTGAAGCTTTCTTT
CASSLRLADTEAFF
>NA|NA|TRBV6-6|TRBJ2-7
TGTGCCAGCAGAGTCCAGGAGGCCTACGAGCAGTACTTC
CASRVQEAYEQYF
>NA|TRBD1|TRBV11-2|TRBJ2-2
TGTGCCAGCAGTTGGGACAGAACGAACACCGGGGAGCTGTTTTTT
CASSWDRTNTGELFF
>NA|NA|TRBV6-5|TRBJ2-5
TGTGCCAGCAGTAACCCGAGGGAGACCCAGTACTTC
CASSNPRETQYF
>NA|TRBD2|TRBV13|TRBJ2-3
TGTGCCAGCAGCCCCGGACTAGTTGGAGATACGCAGTATTTT
CASSPGLVGDTQYF
>NA|TRBD2|TRBV29-1|TRBJ2-3
TGCAGCGTTGGCGTCCGGACTAGCGGCACAGATACGCAGTATTTT
CSVGVRTSGTDTQYF